This TCR beta chain was obtained from a study of blood T cell repertoires in COVID-19. Across the study: PBMCs, B-cell-depleted T cells, or T cells were the source of the cDNA or gDNA that made up the material.

As processed by the authors: Amplification from reference gene primers served as the basis for estimated nucleated cell counts. Generated by immunoSEQ multiplex PCR, the TCRdb table keeps only in-frame clones and is missing some. V, J and clone size derive from that table, while D and trimming were established from the DNA sequence. This repertoire shows some 120,000 clones, 70% to 85% found once; its top ten account for 16%. The receptor was isolated from a woman aged 45-60 years with acute or convalescent COVID-19. Specimen: peripheral blood.

CDR3 in DNA: TGTGCCAGTAGTATTAGTTCAGGGGGCCTTGAGACCCAGTACTTC. This gives the protein CASSISSGGLETQYF. The J gene is TRBJ2-5, the V gene TRBV19; 8 positions agree with TRBD1. Germline trimming cut 3 bases from V and 5 bases from J; bases unmatched to any gene: 8. Germline V gives CDR1 LNHDA, CDR2 SQIVND (reference sequence). CDR3 length: 15 amino acids.